This record looks at one TCR beta chain sequence and its context. Its target is not known. Germline V CDR1 and CDR2: PRHDT, FYEKMQ (reference sequence). Trimming shortened V by 1 base and J by 4 bases, and 16 bases separated the two germline ends. CDR3 size: 16 residues. Vbeta (60) and Jbeta (13) primers were used in the PCR. Using immunoSEQ multiplex PCR, the repertoire was profiled, and TCRdb retains in-frame clones only, with some absent. The table lists roughly 93,000 clones, around three quarters of them singletons. The sample belongs to a study of cytomegalovirus exposure and HLA in healthy donors. Study at large: Out of 300 to 500 genotyped donors, roughly 83% belonged to the Caucasian-associated ancestry cluster.

Overall study results and limits: Presence/absence comparisons presumed near-even sequencing depth among donors. Among TCR beta chains, those listed as cytomegalovirus-associated numbered about 160. Per a prior analysis, the majority of TCR beta V segments were productive roughly 90% or roughly 30% of the time.

The source of this sequence is a young man in good health and CMV-seronegative. Sequencing was performed on PBMCs. The rearrangement uses TRBV13 and TRBJ1-1, with TRBD1 as a possible D gene (6 bases). The CDR3 protein is CASSLEGQGLATEAFF. The CDR3, as DNA: TGTGCCAGCAGCTTAGAAGGCCAGGGGTTGGCCACTGAAGCTTTCTTT.